The rows below give T cell receptor beta chains drawn from one sample of a study of T cells in Graves' hyperthyroidism and ophthalmopathy. TCRdb processed the multiplex PCR reads anew with MiXCR; each CDR3 protein has one entry. The profile shows 560,000 or so distinct CDR3 sequences, about 20% of them singletons. Material: blood. The receptors were gathered from a man in his forties with Graves' ophthalmopathy. The CDR3 runs from the conserved cysteine through the conserved F or W. A D gene is named only where the DNA matches it firmly. Some rows have no size entry. The others give once, few or many, or a class for an expanded clone.

CDR3nt: TGCGCCAGCAGCTTGGAAGGGGATGGTACTGAAGCTTTCTTT
CDR3aa: CASSLEGDGTEAFF
abundance: few
j_gene: TRBJ1-1
d_gene: -
v_gene: TRBV5-1

CDR3nt: TGTGCCAGCAGCCCCTCTAGCGGCACCACCGGGGAGCTGTTTTTT
CDR3aa: CASSPSSGTTGELFF
abundance: few
j_gene: TRBJ2-2
d_gene: TRBD2
v_gene: TRBV7-3

CDR3nt: TGTGCCAGCAGATTTCAGGGAGGGGATGCTTTCTTT
CDR3aa: CASRFQGGDAFF
abundance: many
j_gene: TRBJ1-1
d_gene: -
v_gene: TRBV3-1

CDR3nt: TGCAGTGCTAGGGCAGGGACGCAAACCGGGGAGCTGTTTTTT
CDR3aa: CSARAGTQTGELFF
abundance: many
j_gene: TRBJ2-2
d_gene: -
v_gene: TRBV20-1

CDR3nt: TGTGCCAGCCAAGGATCGGCGGGAGACTACGAGCAGTACTTC
CDR3aa: CASQGSAGDYEQYF
abundance: many
j_gene: TRBJ2-7
d_gene: TRBD2
v_gene: TRBV18

CDR3nt: TGTGCCAGCAGCTCGACGGGGACAGGGCCCGGGGAGCTGTTTTTT
CDR3aa: CASSSTGTGPGELFF
abundance: many
j_gene: TRBJ2-2
d_gene: TRBD1
v_gene: TRBV11-3

CDR3nt: TGTGCCAGCTCACTAACGGGAGGACCGAACACCGGGGAGCTGTTTTTT
CDR3aa: CASSLTGGPNTGELFF
abundance: few
j_gene: TRBJ2-2
d_gene: TRBD2
v_gene: TRBV18

CDR3nt: TGTGCCAGCAGTTACGCGTCGCAAGGGGCCTACGAGCAGTACTTC
CDR3aa: CASSYASQGAYEQYF
abundance: few
j_gene: TRBJ2-7
d_gene: -
v_gene: TRBV6-1

CDR3nt: TGTGCCTGGAGAACTTCTAGGGCTTCGAACGAGCAGTACTTC
CDR3aa: CAWRTSRASNEQYF
abundance: many
j_gene: TRBJ2-7
d_gene: -
v_gene: TRBV30

CDR3nt: TGTGCCAGCAGGATGGGAACAGAAGGTGAGCAGTTCTTC
CDR3aa: CASRMGTEGEQFF
abundance: few
j_gene: TRBJ2-1
d_gene: -
v_gene: TRBV12-3/TRBV12-4

CDR3nt: TGTGCCACCGGGGGGGAGGGTACAGATACGCAGTATTTT
CDR3aa: CATGGEGTDTQYF
abundance: few
j_gene: TRBJ2-3
d_gene: TRBD2
v_gene: TRBV24-1

CDR3nt: TGTGCCAGCAGCCCCGAGCGGACTAGCGGGAGAGGGCATGAGCAGTTCTTC
CDR3aa: CASSPERTSGRGHEQFF
abundance: -
j_gene: TRBJ2-1
d_gene: TRBD2
v_gene: TRBV11-2

CDR3nt: TGCAGTGTTGTCGGGACAGGGATTGAAAAACTGTTTTTT
CDR3aa: CSVVGTGIEKLFF
abundance: many
j_gene: TRBJ1-4
d_gene: TRBD1
v_gene: TRBV20-1

CDR3nt: TGTGCCAGCAGACCCCTCTCGGGATACTCCTACGAGCAGTACTTC
CDR3aa: CASRPLSGYSYEQYF
abundance: -
j_gene: TRBJ2-7
d_gene: -
v_gene: TRBV6-1

CDR3nt: TGTGCCAGCAGCGTAGTAAGGGATGGGCGCACTGAAGCTTTCTTT
CDR3aa: CASSVVRDGRTEAFF
abundance: few
j_gene: TRBJ1-1
d_gene: -
v_gene: TRBV9

CDR3nt: TGCAGTGCTACTGGGGACAGTCCGGGGAGGTCTGGAAACACCATATATTTT
CDR3aa: CSATGDSPGRSGNTIYF
abundance: -
j_gene: TRBJ1-3
d_gene: TRBD1
v_gene: TRBV20-1

CDR3nt: TGTGCCAGCAGCTTGGATAGGGGACAGAACTACAATGAGCAGTTCTTC
CDR3aa: CASSLDRGQNYNEQFF
abundance: -
j_gene: TRBJ2-1
d_gene: TRBD1
v_gene: TRBV7-8

CDR3nt: TGTGCCAGTAAGGAACAGGGCCGATCACCCCTCCACTTT
CDR3aa: CASKEQGRSPLHF
abundance: -
j_gene: TRBJ1-6
d_gene: -
v_gene: TRBV19

CDR3nt: TGTGCCAGCAGCCCAGGGCACACCTCCTACGAGCAGTACTTC
CDR3aa: CASSPGHTSYEQYF
abundance: -
j_gene: TRBJ2-7
d_gene: -
v_gene: TRBV4-2

CDR3nt: TGTGCCTGGGGGACTAGCGGGGGGCCGTACAATGAGCAGTTCTTC
CDR3aa: CAWGTSGGPYNEQFF
abundance: -
j_gene: TRBJ2-1
d_gene: TRBD2
v_gene: TRBV30

CDR3nt: TGCGCCAGCAGCCAAAATCTAATCGGCGCTGAAGCTTTCTTT
CDR3aa: CASSQNLIGAEAFF
abundance: -
j_gene: TRBJ1-1
d_gene: -
v_gene: TRBV4-1

CDR3nt: TGTGCCAGCAGCTTACCCCGGACTCATACGCAGTATTTT
CDR3aa: CASSLPRTHTQYF
abundance: few
j_gene: TRBJ2-3
d_gene: -
v_gene: TRBV7-9

CDR3nt: TGCAGTGCCACAACTAGTAACGGGCAGTACTTC
CDR3aa: CSATTSNGQYF
abundance: many
j_gene: TRBJ2-7
d_gene: -
v_gene: TRBV20-1

CDR3nt: TGTGCCAGCAGCCTACTCTTAGCGGAGGGGGATACGCAGTATTTT
CDR3aa: CASSLLLAEGDTQYF
abundance: -
j_gene: TRBJ2-3
d_gene: -
v_gene: TRBV16

CDR3nt: TGTACCAGCAGCTTAGGCCACAGCGGCTACACCTTC
CDR3aa: CTSSLGHSGYTF
abundance: -
j_gene: TRBJ1-2
d_gene: -
v_gene: TRBV11-2

CDR3nt: TGTGCCAGCAGCTTATGGAGGGGGCAAAGCACAGATACGCAGTATTTT
CDR3aa: CASSLWRGQSTDTQYF
abundance: many
j_gene: TRBJ2-3
d_gene: -
v_gene: TRBV11-2

CDR3nt: TGTGCCAGCACCAACCTAAGCACAGATACGCAGTATTTT
CDR3aa: CASTNLSTDTQYF
abundance: -
j_gene: TRBJ2-3
d_gene: -
v_gene: TRBV6-7

CDR3nt: TGTGCCAGCAGCTTAGTGGCGGGAGTTCACCAAGAGACCCAGTACTTC
CDR3aa: CASSLVAGVHQETQYF
abundance: many
j_gene: TRBJ2-5
d_gene: TRBD2
v_gene: TRBV7-9

CDR3nt: TGTGCCAGCAGTTCCTCAGGGACGGGAAACACCATATATTTT
CDR3aa: CASSSSGTGNTIYF
abundance: many
j_gene: TRBJ1-3
d_gene: -
v_gene: TRBV28

CDR3nt: TGCGCCAGCAGCTTGGGCAGGAGCTTTACCTCTGGAAACACCATATATTTT
CDR3aa: CASSLGRSFTSGNTIYF
abundance: few
j_gene: TRBJ1-3
d_gene: -
v_gene: TRBV5-1

CDR3nt: TGTGCCAGCAGCTTAAACAGGGAGAAGGGCCTCTCCTACGAGCAGTACTTC
CDR3aa: CASSLNREKGLSYEQYF
abundance: many
j_gene: TRBJ2-7
d_gene: -
v_gene: TRBV7-8

CDR3nt: TGCGCCAGCAGCTGGGCAGCGGGAGGTGGTTCGTATGAGCAGTTCTTC
CDR3aa: CASSWAAGGGSYEQFF
abundance: -
j_gene: TRBJ2-1
d_gene: TRBD2
v_gene: TRBV5-1

CDR3nt: TGTGCCAGCAGCTTCTCCGGGACTGCCGTATACAATGAGCAGTTCTTC
CDR3aa: CASSFSGTAVYNEQFF
abundance: many
j_gene: TRBJ2-1
d_gene: -
v_gene: TRBV7-2

CDR3nt: TGTGCCAGCAGTTTGTTAGCGGGAGGTAGGGAGCAGTTCTTC
CDR3aa: CASSLLAGGREQFF
abundance: few
j_gene: TRBJ2-1
d_gene: TRBD2
v_gene: TRBV28

CDR3nt: TGTGCCAGCAGCTCCCTTAGAAGCGGGGGCCCAAGGGCCGGGGAGCTGTTTTTT
CDR3aa: CASSSLRSGGPRAGELFF
abundance: -
j_gene: TRBJ2-2
d_gene: TRBD2
v_gene: TRBV7-8

CDR3nt: TGCGCCAGCAGCTTATATCAGCACACTGAAGCTTTCTTT
CDR3aa: CASSLYQHTEAFF
abundance: -
j_gene: TRBJ1-1
d_gene: -
v_gene: TRBV5-1

CDR3nt: TGTGCCAGCTCACCGGACACCTCCTATCAGCCCCAGCATTTT
CDR3aa: CASSPDTSYQPQHF
abundance: -
j_gene: TRBJ1-5
d_gene: -
v_gene: TRBV18

CDR3nt: TGCGCCAGCAGCTGGGGGACAGCTACCTACGAGCAGTACTTC
CDR3aa: CASSWGTATYEQYF
abundance: many
j_gene: TRBJ2-7
d_gene: TRBD1
v_gene: TRBV5-1

CDR3nt: TGTGCCAGTAGTCCCGGAGGCCTAACTAGTCGCAATGAGCAGTTCTTC
CDR3aa: CASSPGGLTSRNEQFF
abundance: few
j_gene: TRBJ2-1
d_gene: -
v_gene: TRBV19

CDR3nt: TGTGCCAGCGGATACCCCCCTACCGGGACTAGCGGGAGTAGTGCAGATACGCAGTATTTT
CDR3aa: CASGYPPTGTSGSSADTQYF
abundance: -
j_gene: TRBJ2-3
d_gene: TRBD2
v_gene: TRBV11-2

CDR3nt: TGTGCCAGCAGTTCGGGACAGATTCAAGAGACCCAGTACTTC
CDR3aa: CASSSGQIQETQYF
abundance: many
j_gene: TRBJ2-5
d_gene: TRBD1
v_gene: TRBV28

CDR3nt: TGTGCCAGCAGTTTATCTAGCGGGGGGGGCACGCAGTATTTT
CDR3aa: CASSLSSGGGTQYF
abundance: many
j_gene: TRBJ2-3
d_gene: TRBD2
v_gene: TRBV12-3/TRBV12-4

CDR3nt: TGCAGCGTCGCTGTGACTAGCGGGAGTATTTACGAGCAGTACTTC
CDR3aa: CSVAVTSGSIYEQYF
abundance: -
j_gene: TRBJ2-7
d_gene: TRBD2
v_gene: TRBV29-1

CDR3nt: TGCAGTGCTAGAGAACCGGGGGCGCTGGACAATGAGCAGTTCTTC
CDR3aa: CSAREPGALDNEQFF
abundance: -
j_gene: TRBJ2-1
d_gene: -
v_gene: TRBV20-1

CDR3nt: TGTGCCAGCAGCTTAGTAACTATCTCCTACAATGAGCAGTTCTTC
CDR3aa: CASSLVTISYNEQFF
abundance: -
j_gene: TRBJ2-1
d_gene: -
v_gene: TRBV7-9

CDR3nt: TGTGCCAGCTCACCAGGGATGGACAGGGGTCGCGATGAGCAGTTCTTC
CDR3aa: CASSPGMDRGRDEQFF
abundance: -
j_gene: TRBJ2-1
d_gene: TRBD1
v_gene: TRBV18

CDR3nt: TGTGCCAGCACTACGAGGCCCGCCTGGGAGCAGTACTTC
CDR3aa: CASTTRPAWEQYF
abundance: -
j_gene: TRBJ2-7
d_gene: -
v_gene: TRBV27

CDR3nt: TGTGCCAGCAGCTTACCAGGGGGAAACACCGGGGAGCTGTTTTTT
CDR3aa: CASSLPGGNTGELFF
abundance: -
j_gene: TRBJ2-2
d_gene: TRBD1
v_gene: TRBV7-8

CDR3nt: TGCGCCAGCAGGGCCGGGACAGGCTACGAGCAGTACTTC
CDR3aa: CASRAGTGYEQYF
abundance: -
j_gene: TRBJ2-7
d_gene: TRBD1
v_gene: TRBV10-2

CDR3nt: TGTGCCAGCAACCTCCCCACAGGCCGACCTAACTATGGCTACACCTTC
CDR3aa: CASNLPTGRPNYGYTF
abundance: many
j_gene: TRBJ1-2
d_gene: -
v_gene: TRBV28

CDR3nt: TGTGCCAGCAGCGTGTGGGCGGGAGGGTTCACCGGGGAGCTGTTTTTT
CDR3aa: CASSVWAGGFTGELFF
abundance: -
j_gene: TRBJ2-2
d_gene: TRBD2
v_gene: TRBV9

CDR3nt: TGTGCCAGCAGTTTATCCTGGGGTTACGAGCAGTACTTC
CDR3aa: CASSLSWGYEQYF
abundance: many
j_gene: TRBJ2-7
d_gene: -
v_gene: TRBV27

CDR3nt: TGTGCCAGCAGCCAAGATTCGGTGGGCACAACGCCCCTCCACTTT
CDR3aa: CASSQDSVGTTPLHF
abundance: -
j_gene: TRBJ1-6
d_gene: -
v_gene: TRBV3-1

CDR3nt: TGTGCCAGCATCGGTGATGTGTGGAGCAATGAGCAGTTCTTC
CDR3aa: CASIGDVWSNEQFF
abundance: -
j_gene: TRBJ2-1
d_gene: -
v_gene: TRBV12-3/TRBV12-4

CDR3nt: TGTGCCAGCAGCTTAGTGGTCTACGAGCAGTACTTC
CDR3aa: CASSLVVYEQYF
abundance: many
j_gene: TRBJ2-7
d_gene: -
v_gene: TRBV7-2

CDR3nt: TGTGCCAGCACCCCTAGCGGGGGGGTTGCCACCGGGGAGCTGTTTTTT
CDR3aa: CASTPSGGVATGELFF
abundance: many
j_gene: TRBJ2-2
d_gene: TRBD2
v_gene: TRBV2

CDR3nt: TGTGCCAGCCAAGGCCCTAGGGGCGGGGAGAGACGAGAGACCCAGTACTTC
CDR3aa: CASQGPRGGERRETQYF
abundance: many
j_gene: TRBJ2-5
d_gene: -
v_gene: TRBV7-2

CDR3nt: TGTGCCACCAGCGAGGTGGGGAGAGGTGAGCAGTTCTTC
CDR3aa: CATSEVGRGEQFF
abundance: few
j_gene: TRBJ2-1
d_gene: -
v_gene: TRBV15

CDR3nt: TGTGCCAGCAGTCAGACAGGGCTTGGCTACACCTTC
CDR3aa: CASSQTGLGYTF
abundance: many
j_gene: TRBJ1-2
d_gene: TRBD1
v_gene: TRBV12-3/TRBV12-4

CDR3nt: TGTGCCAGCAGTTTCCCCAGGGTCACAGATACGCAGTATTTT
CDR3aa: CASSFPRVTDTQYF
abundance: few
j_gene: TRBJ2-3
d_gene: -
v_gene: TRBV12-3/TRBV12-4